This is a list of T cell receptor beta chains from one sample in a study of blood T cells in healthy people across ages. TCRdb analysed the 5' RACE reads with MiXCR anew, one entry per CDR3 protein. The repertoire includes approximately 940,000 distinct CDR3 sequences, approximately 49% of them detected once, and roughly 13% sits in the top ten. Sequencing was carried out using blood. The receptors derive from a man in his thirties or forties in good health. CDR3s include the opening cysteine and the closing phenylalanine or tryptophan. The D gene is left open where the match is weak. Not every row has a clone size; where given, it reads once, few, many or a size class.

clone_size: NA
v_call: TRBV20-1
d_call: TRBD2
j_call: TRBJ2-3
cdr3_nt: TGCAGTGCTGAGACTAGCGGGGGGGCCATGGTGACAGATACGCAGTATTTT
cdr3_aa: CSAETSGGAMVTDTQYF

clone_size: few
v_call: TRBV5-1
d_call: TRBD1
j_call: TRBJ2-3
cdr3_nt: TGCGCCAGCAGCTGGGGGACAGGGGGCACAGATACGCAGTATTTT
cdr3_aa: CASSWGTGGTDTQYF

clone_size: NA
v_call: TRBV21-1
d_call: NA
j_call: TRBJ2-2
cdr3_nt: TGTGCCAGCAGCAAAGCGCTTTACGATCAGGGGCGCACCGGGGAGCTGTTTTTT
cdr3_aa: CASSKALYDQGRTGELFF

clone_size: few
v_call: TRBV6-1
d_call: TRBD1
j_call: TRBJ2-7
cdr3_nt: TGTGCCAGCAGTGGGACAGGGAATGCCTACGAGCAGTACTTC
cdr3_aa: CASSGTGNAYEQYF

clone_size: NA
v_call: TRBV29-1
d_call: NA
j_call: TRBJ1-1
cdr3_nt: TGCAGCGTTGTGAGCGGGGGAGCTTTCTTT
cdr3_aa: CSVVSGGAFF

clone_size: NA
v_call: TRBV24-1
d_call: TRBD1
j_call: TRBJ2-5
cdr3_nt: TGTGCCACCAGTGGGATCGGACAGGCGGAGACCCAGTACTTC
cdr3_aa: CATSGIGQAETQYF

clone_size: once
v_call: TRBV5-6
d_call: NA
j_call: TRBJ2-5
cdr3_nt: TGTGCCAGCAGCTTGAGGGGGTTTACGGAGACCCAGTACTTC
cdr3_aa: CASSLRGFTETQYF

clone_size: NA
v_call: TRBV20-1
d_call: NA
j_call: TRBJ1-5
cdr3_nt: TGCAGTGCTAGAGGGGGGGCAGTTAGGGTTAATCAGCCCCAGCATTTT
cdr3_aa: CSARGGAVRVNQPQHF

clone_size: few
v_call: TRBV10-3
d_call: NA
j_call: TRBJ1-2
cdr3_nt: TGTGCCATCAGTCGGGACAACGATGGCTACACCTTC
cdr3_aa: CAISRDNDGYTF

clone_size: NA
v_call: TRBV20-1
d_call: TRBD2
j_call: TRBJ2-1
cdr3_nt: TGCAGTGCTAGAGATCAACTAGCGGGGAGGGAGACCCAGTTCTTC
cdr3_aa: CSARDQLAGRETQFF

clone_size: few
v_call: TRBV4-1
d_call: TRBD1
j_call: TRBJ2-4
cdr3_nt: TGCGCCAGCAGCCCCACGGACAGGGGCGAAAACATTCAGTACTTC
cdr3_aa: CASSPTDRGENIQYF

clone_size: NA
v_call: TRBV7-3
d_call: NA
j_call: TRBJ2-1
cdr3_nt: TGTGCCAGCAGCGCCCAACCTGGCAATGAGCAGTTCTTT
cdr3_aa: CASSAQPGNEQFF

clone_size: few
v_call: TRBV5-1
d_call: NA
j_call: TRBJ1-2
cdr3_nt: TGCGCCAGCAGCTTGGATTCAGGTTACTATGGCTACACCTTC
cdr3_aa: CASSLDSGYYGYTF

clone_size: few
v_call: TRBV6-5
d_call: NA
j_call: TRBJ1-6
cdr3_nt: TGTGCCAGCAGCACCGGCCTCGAAAGTTCACCCCTCCACTTT
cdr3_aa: CASSTGLESSPLHF

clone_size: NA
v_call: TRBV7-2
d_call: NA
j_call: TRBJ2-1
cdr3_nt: TGTGCCAGCACCCTGATGTCCTACAATGAGCAGTTCTTC
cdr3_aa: CASTLMSYNEQFF

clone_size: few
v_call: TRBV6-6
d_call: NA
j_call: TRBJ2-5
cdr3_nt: TGTGCCAGCAGTTCCCGGGAGCTAGGGCAGTACTTC
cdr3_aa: CASSSRELGQYF

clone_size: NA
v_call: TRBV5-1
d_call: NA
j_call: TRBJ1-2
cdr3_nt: TGCGCCAGCAGCTTGGTCGGGGAGGTAATCTATGGCTACACCTTC
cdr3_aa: CASSLVGEVIYGYTF

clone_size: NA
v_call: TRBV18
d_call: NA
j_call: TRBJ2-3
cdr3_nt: TGTGCCAGCTCACCGGAAGTTAACAGGGACACAGATACGCAGTATTTT
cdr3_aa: CASSPEVNRDTDTQYF

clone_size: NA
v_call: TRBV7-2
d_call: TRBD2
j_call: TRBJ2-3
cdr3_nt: TGTGCCAGCAGCACCAGACTAGCGGGAGGGGGAGATACGCAGTATTTT
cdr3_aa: CASSTRLAGGGDTQYF

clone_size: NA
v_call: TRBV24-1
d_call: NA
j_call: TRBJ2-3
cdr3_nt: TGTGCCACCAGTGAGCAGGAGGGATGGGATACGCAGTATTTT
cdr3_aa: CATSEQEGWDTQYF

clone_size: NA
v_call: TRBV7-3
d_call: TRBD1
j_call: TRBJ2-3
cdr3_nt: TGTGCCAGCAGCTTAAGAGGGGGCTCTAGCACAGATACGCAGTATTTT
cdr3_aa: CASSLRGGSSTDTQYF

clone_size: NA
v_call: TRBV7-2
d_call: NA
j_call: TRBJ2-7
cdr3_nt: TGTGCCAGCAGCCCCGCAGGCAGGGAACCCTACGAGCAGTACTTC
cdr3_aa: CASSPAGREPYEQYF

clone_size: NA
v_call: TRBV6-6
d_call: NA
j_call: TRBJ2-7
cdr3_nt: TGTGCCAGCAGTAAATATCAGGGAACGAAGAACGAGCAGTACTTC
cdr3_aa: CASSKYQGTKNEQYF

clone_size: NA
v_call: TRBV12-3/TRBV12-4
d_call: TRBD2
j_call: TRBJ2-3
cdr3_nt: TGTGCCAGCAGTTCGTGGGGGGGAGTGAGCACAGATATGCAGTATTTT
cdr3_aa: CASSSWGGVSTDMQYF

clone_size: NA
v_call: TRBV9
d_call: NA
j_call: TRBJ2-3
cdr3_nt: TGTGCCAGCAGCGTAGTAAGAGGGGCGTCCACAGATACGCAGTATTTT
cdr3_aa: CASSVVRGASTDTQYF

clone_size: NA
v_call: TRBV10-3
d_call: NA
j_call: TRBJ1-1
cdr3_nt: TGTGCCATCAGCCGCCATGCAGGGGACACTGAAGCTTTCTTT
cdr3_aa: CAISRHAGDTEAFF

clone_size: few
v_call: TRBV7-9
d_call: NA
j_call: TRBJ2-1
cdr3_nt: TGTGCCAGCAGCTTAGACGTCGGTATACAGTTCTTC
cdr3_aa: CASSLDVGIQFF

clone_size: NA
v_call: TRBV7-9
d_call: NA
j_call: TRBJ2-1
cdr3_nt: TGTGCCAGCAGCGTAGTTGAGTACAATGAGCAGTTCTTC
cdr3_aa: CASSVVEYNEQFF

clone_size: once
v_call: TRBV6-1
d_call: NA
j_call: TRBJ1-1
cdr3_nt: TGTGCCAGCAGTGGGGCAGGTAGTGCTTTCTTT
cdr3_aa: CASSGAGSAFF

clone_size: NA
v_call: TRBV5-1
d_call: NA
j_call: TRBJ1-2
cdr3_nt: TGCGCCAGCAGCTTGCGGACAGAAGGGGGCTACACCTTC
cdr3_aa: CASSLRTEGGYTF

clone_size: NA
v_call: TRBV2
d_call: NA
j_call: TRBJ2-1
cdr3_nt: TGTGCCAGCAGTGAAGGTACAGCTCCAGGCAATGAGCAGTTCTTC
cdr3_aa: CASSEGTAPGNEQFF

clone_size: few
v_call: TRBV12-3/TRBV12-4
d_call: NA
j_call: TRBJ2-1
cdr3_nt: TGTGCCAGCGGCTCCTCCCGGGGTTACTACAATGAGCAGTTCTTC
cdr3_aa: CASGSSRGYYNEQFF

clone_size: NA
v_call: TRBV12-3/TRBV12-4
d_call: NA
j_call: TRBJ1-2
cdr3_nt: TGTGCCAGCAGTGTAGCCGGGCCCTATGGCTACACCTTC
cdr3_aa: CASSVAGPYGYTF

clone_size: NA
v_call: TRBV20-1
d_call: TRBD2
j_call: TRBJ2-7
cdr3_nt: TGCAGTGCTAGAGATAGGGGACTACTGGCACCCTACGAGCAGTACTTC
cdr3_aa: CSARDRGLLAPYEQYF

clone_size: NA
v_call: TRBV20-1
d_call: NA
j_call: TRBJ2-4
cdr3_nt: TGCAGTGCCTCGAAGCAGCTAGCCAAAAACATTCAGTACTTC
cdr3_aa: CSASKQLAKNIQYF

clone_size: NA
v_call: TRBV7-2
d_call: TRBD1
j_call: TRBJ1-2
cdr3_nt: TGTGCCAGCAGCCCCCAGGGGGTAGACGTCGGCTACACCTTC
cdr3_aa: CASSPQGVDVGYTF

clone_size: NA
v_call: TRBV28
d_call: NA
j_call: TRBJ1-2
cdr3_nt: TGTGCCAGCAGTATAGAGGGGGTTGGCTACACCTTC
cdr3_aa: CASSIEGVGYTF

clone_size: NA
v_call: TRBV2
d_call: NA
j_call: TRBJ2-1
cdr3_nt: TGTGCCAGCCTCTTCGGCCAGCCCTACAATGAGCAGTTCTTC
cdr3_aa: CASLFGQPYNEQFF

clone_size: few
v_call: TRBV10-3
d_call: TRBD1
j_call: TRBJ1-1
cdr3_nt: TGTGCCATCAGGCCACAGGGGCGCACTGAAGCTTTCTTT
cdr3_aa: CAIRPQGRTEAFF

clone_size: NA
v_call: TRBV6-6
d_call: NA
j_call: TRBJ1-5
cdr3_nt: TGTGCCAGCACCCCGGCCGTTATTGAGCCCCAGCATTTT
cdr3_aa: CASTPAVIEPQHF

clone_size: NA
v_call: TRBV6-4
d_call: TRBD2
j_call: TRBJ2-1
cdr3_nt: TGTGCCAGCAGTGACCCCGGGGGGGGGACCTACAATGAGCAGTTCTTC
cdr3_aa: CASSDPGGGTYNEQFF

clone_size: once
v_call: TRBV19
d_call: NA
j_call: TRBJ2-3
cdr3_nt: TGTGCCAGTAGACTTCTGCCCACAGATACGCAGTATTTT
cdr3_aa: CASRLLPTDTQYF

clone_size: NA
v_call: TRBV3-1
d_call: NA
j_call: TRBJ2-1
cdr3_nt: TGTGCCAGCAGCCAGGGACGGGACGGAAGGATTGGGTTCTTC
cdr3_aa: CASSQGRDGRIGFF

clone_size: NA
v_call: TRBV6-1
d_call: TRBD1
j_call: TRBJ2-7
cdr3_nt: TGTGCCAGCCCGGGACAGGGCAAAACCTACGAGCAGTACTTC
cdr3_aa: CASPGQGKTYEQYF

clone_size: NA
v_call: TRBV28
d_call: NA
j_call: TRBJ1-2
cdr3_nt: TGTGCCACTACTGACAGGAACTATGGCTACACCTTC
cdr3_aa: CATTDRNYGYTF

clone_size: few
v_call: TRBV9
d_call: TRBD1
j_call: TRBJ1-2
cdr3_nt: TGTGCCAGCACCATCGACAGGGTGTATGGCTACACCTTC
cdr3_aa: CASTIDRVYGYTF

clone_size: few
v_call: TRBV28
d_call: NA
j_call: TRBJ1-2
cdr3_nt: TGTGCCAGCAGTTTAGGGCAGGTCAATGGCTACACCTTC
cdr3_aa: CASSLGQVNGYTF

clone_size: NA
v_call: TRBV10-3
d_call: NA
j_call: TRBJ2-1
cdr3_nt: TGTGCCATCAGTCCCGGGCTCCCCGCCTACAATGAGCAGTTCTTC
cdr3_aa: CAISPGLPAYNEQFF

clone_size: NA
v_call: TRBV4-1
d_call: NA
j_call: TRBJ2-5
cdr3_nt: TGCGCCAGCAGCCAAGATCGCCAGGTCCAAGCAGCCCAGTACTTC
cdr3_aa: CASSQDRQVQAAQYF

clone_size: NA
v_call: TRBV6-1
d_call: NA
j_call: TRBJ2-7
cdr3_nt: TGTGCCAGCGAAGAACAGGCCTCCTACGAGCAGTACTTC
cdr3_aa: CASEEQASYEQYF

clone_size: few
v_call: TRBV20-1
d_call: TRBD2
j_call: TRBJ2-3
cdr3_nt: TGCAGTGCTAGAGTTAATGGGGGAGGGGCAGATACGCAGTATTTT
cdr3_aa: CSARVNGGGADTQYF

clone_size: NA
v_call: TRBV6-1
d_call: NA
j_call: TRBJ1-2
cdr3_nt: TGTGCCAGCAGTGAATCACATGGCGGGGATGGCTACACCTTC
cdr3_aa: CASSESHGGDGYTF

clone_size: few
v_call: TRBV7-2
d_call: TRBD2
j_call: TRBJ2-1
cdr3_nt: TGTGCCAGCAGCCCGCGACTTGTCAGGGGTAGCGGGAGCTCTTACAATGAGCAGTTCTTC
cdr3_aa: CASSPRLVRGSGSSYNEQFF

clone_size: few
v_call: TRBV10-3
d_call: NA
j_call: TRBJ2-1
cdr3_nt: TGTGCCATCAGTGACAGTGGCAATGAGCAGTTCTTC
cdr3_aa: CAISDSGNEQFF

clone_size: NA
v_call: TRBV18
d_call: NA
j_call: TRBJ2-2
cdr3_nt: TGTGCCAGCTCACCACTTAAAGGAACCGGGGAGCTGTTTTTT
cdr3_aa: CASSPLKGTGELFF